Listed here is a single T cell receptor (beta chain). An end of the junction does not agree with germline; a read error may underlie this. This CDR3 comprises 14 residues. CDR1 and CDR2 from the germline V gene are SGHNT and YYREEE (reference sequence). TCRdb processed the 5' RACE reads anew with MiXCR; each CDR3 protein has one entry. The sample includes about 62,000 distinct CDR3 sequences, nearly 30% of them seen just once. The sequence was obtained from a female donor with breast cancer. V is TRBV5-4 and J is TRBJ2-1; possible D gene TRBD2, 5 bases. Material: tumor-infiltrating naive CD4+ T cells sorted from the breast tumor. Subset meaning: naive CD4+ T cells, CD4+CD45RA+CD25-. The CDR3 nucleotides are TGTACCAGCAGCTCTCGGGGTATCTTTACTGAGCAGTTCTTC. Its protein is CTSSSRGIFTEQFF.